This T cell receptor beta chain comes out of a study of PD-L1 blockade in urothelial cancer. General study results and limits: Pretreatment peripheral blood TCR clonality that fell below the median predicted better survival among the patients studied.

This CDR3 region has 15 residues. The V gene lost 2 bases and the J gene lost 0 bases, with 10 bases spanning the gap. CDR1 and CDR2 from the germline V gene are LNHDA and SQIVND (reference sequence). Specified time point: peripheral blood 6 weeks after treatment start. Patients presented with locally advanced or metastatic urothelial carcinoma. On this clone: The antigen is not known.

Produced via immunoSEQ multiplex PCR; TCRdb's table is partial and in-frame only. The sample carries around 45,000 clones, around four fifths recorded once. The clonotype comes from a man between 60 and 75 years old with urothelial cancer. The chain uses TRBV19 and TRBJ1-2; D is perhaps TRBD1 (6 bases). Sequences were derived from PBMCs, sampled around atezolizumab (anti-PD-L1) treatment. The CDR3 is CASSINRVANYGYTF. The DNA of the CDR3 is TGTGCCAGTAGTATAAACAGGGTCGCTAACTATGGCTACACCTTC.